The 19 T cell receptor beta chains presented below share a single source sample, sequenced in a study of T cells after posttransplantation cyclophosphamide. Treatment was busulfan-fludarabine conditioning, a marrow graft, and cyclophosphamide on days +3 and +4. Assay: immunoSEQ multiplex PCR; the TCRdb copy retains only in-frame clones and omits some. The sample comprises thousands of clones, 71% of which are singletons, and approximately 8.8% rests with the top ten. This specimen was PBMCs, taken 34 days after a stem cell transplant with posttransplant cyclophosphamide. These receptors all stem from a male patient in his fifties who received an allogeneic stem cell transplant from a related donor and was CMV-positive. Among the T cells, some may be from the graft donor.

The chain is built from TRBV6-5 and TRBJ2-7, with D hard to call. Trimming took 2 bases from V and 2 from J, leaving 13 bases between them. There are 15 residues in the CDR3. The germline CDR1 and CDR2 sequences are MNHEY and SVGAGI. The CDR3, as DNA: TGTGCCAGCAGTTACGGGCCAGGTACCACCTACGAGCAGTACTTC. It is translated as CASSYGPGTTYEQYF.

This clone was detected only once. V is TRBV10-3 and J is TRBJ2-7, with 11 bases lining up with TRBD1. CDR3 length: 15 residues. Germline lookup yields CDR1 ENHRY and CDR2 SYGVKD. V lost 4 bases to trimming and J lost 4 bases; unmatched junction nucleotides: 6. The CDR3 loop reads CAISVWDRGIYEQYF. The CDR3 DNA reads as TGTGCCATCAGTGTTTGGGACAGGGGGATTTACGAGCAGTACTTC.

In this sample, this clone turned up once. V and J are TRBV9 and TRBJ2-4; a possible D gene is TRBD2 (7 bases). V was clipped by 3 bases and J by 9 bases, with 25 bases between them. CDR1 and CDR2 from the germline V gene are SGDLS and YYNGEE. The CDR3 extends over 17 amino acids. CDR3 sequence reads: CASSASKGVGGPGIQYF. Written as DNA, the CDR3 is TGTGCCAGCAGCGCCTCCAAGGGAGTGGGGGGGCCGGGCATTCAGTACTTC. Full variable domain (remainder filled in from reference TRBV9 and TRBJ2-4): DSGVTQTPKHLITATGQRVTLRCSPRSGDLSVYWYQQSLDQGLQFLIQYYNGEERAKGNILERFSAQQFPDLHSELNLSSLELGDSALYFCASSASKGVGGPGIQYFGAGTRLSVL.

J is TRBJ2-7 and V is TRBV11-2; D call uncertain. Trimming took 1 base from V and 5 from J, leaving 15 bases between them. This CDR3 region has 15 residues. The germline V gene encodes CDR1 SGHAT and CDR2 FQNNGV. The CDR3 DNA is TGTGCCAGCAGCTTAGCAGGTGACATTTGGAACGAGCAGTACTTC. Protein: CASSLAGDIWNEQYF.

The CDR3 is CASSPLAGGNLGTDTQYF. For the CDR3, the DNA is TGTGCCAGCAGTCCCCTAGCGGGGGGTAACCTTGGCACAGATACGCAGTATTTT. This rearrangement joins TRBV27 to TRBJ2-3; TRBD2 matches 11 bases. Germline CDR1 is MNHEY and CDR2 is SMNVEV (reference sequence). After removal of 5 bases from V and 1 base from J, the junction contained 11 bases not matched to a gene. The CDR3 spans 18 residues.

The chain links TRBV6-5 to TRBJ2-7; TRBD1 aligns across 8 bases. The CDR3 totals 16 residues. V gave up 0 bases and J gave up 1 base; unmatched junction bases: 5. In germline, CDR1 is MNHEY, CDR2 SVGAGI. CDR3 in amino acids: CASSYSPGQASYEQYF. CDR3 DNA sequence: TGTGCCAGCAGTTACTCGCCGGGACAGGCTTCCTACGAGCAGTACTTC.

V is TRBV19 and J is TRBJ2-1; D possibly corresponds to TRBD2 (5 bases). The CDR3 is 15 amino acids. Trimming cost V 5 bases and J 0 bases, with 11 bases left between them. Per germline, CDR1 LNHDA and CDR2 SQIVND (reference sequence). In nucleotides, the CDR3 is TGTGCCAGTAGTTGGACTCTGAGCTCCTACAATGAGCAGTTCTTC. Protein product: CASSWTLSSYNEQFF.

The rearrangement uses TRBV9 and TRBJ2-7, with 7 bases fitting TRBD1. The CDR3 length is 14 residues. Per the germline V gene, CDR1 is SGDLS and CDR2 is YYNGEE. The V gene end was trimmed by 3 bases and the J gene end by 0 bases; junction bases not matched to a gene: 3. The CDR3 DNA reads TGTGCCAGCAGCGGCCGGGACAGCTCCTACGAGCAGTACTTC. Encoded protein: CASSGRDSSYEQYF.

The rearrangement uses TRBV6-1 and TRBJ1-2, with 8 bases lining up with TRBD1. The CDR3 is made up of 13 amino acids. Germline CDR1 MNHNS, CDR2 SASEGT. V dropped 8 bases and J dropped 4; count of bases not matched to a gene: 6. CDR3 bases: TGTGCCAGCGAGGCCAGGGGGCTCTATGGCTACACCTTC. Its protein is CASEARGLYGYTF.

CDR3 DNA: TGTGCCAGCTCACCACCTTCAAAGAGCTCCTACGAGCAGTACTTC. The encoded protein is CASSPPSKSSYEQYF. The chain recombines TRBV18 with TRBJ2-7, with no clear D. Between the trimmed V and J ends, which lost 0 bases and 0 bases, there was a span of 9 bases. CDR1 is KGHSH, CDR2 LQKENI, per germline. The CDR3 length is 15 residues.

This clone was seen only a few times. The rearrangement uses TRBV10-1 and TRBJ2-1, with a possible D match to TRBD2 (5 bases). V gave up 3 bases and J gave up 4 bases, with 10 bases separating them. This CDR3 region has 14 residues. The V gene's germline CDR1 is WNHNN and CDR2 SYGVQD (reference sequence). The CDR3 reads CASSEPGIYNEQFF. CDR3 coding DNA: TGCGCCAGCAGTGAACCCGGGATTTACAATGAGCAGTTCTTC.

This chain connects TRBV2 to TRBJ2-5, with D perhaps TRBD2 (5 bases). Trimming shortened V by 1 base and J by 1 base, and 7 bases separated the two germline ends. Germline CDR1 and CDR2: SNHLY and FYNNEI. The CDR3 runs to 14 residues. The CDR3 DNA sequence: TGTGCCAGCAGTGAAGAACTAGTCCAAGAGACCCAGTACTTC. This sequence encodes CASSEELVQETQYF.

The V call is TRBV5-4, the J call TRBJ2-7; 8 positions agree with TRBD1. Germline CDR1 is SGHNT and CDR2 is YYREEE (reference sequence). The CDR3 is made up of 14 amino acids. The ends lost 2 bases at V and 5 bases at J; junction bases unmatched: 6. The CDR3: CASSLGQGGDEQYF. CDR3 nucleotide sequence: TGTGCCAGCAGCTTAGGACAGGGTGGCGACGAGCAGTACTTC. Looking up the rest from reference TRBV5-4 and TRBJ2-7 gives the full variable domain: ETGVTQSPTHLIKTRGQQVTLRCSSQSGHNTVSWYQQALGQGPQFIFQYYREEENGRGNFPPRFSGLQFPNYSSELNVNALELDDSALYLCASSLGQGGDEQYFGPGTRLTVT.

The chain carries TRBV4-3 and TRBJ2-1, with 10 bases that match TRBD2. Germline V gene sequence: CDR1 LGHNA, CDR2 YSLEER. Unmatched junction bases numbered 11, after V lost 0 bases and J lost 3 bases. CDR3 length: 19 amino acids. The CDR3 reads CASSQEYPSGGSYYNEQFF. CDR3 coding DNA: TGCGCCAGCAGCCAAGAGTATCCTAGCGGGGGCTCCTACTACAATGAGCAGTTCTTC.

This chain uses TRBV6-1 with TRBJ2-7; D uncertain. Trimming removed 6 bases at V and 6 bases at J, with 9 bases between. Germline CDR1 and CDR2: MNHNS and SASEGT. CDR3 size: 11 residues. The CDR3 DNA reads TGTGCCAGCAGCCTATTTCCCGAGCAGTACTTC. This gives the protein CASSLFPEQYF.

The sample holds one count of this clone. The chain combines TRBV7-9 with TRBJ2-1; D gene uncertain. Germline assignment: CDR1 SEHNR and CDR2 FQNEAQ (reference sequence). CDR3 length equals 13 residues. Trimming took off 4 bases at V and 4 bases at J, with 8 bases between the two ends. The CDR3 DNA reads as TGTGCCAGCAGCTCCCCTAGGTACAATGAGCAGTTCTTC. Translation: CASSSPRYNEQFF.

The chain carries TRBV7-9 and TRBJ2-1; D is perhaps TRBD2 (5 bases). The CDR3 is made up of 13 amino acids. CDR1 is SEHNR and CDR2 is FQNEAQ in the germline V gene (reference sequence). Trimming removed 3 bases from V and 8 bases from J, with 11 bases in between. The CDR3 region has the DNA TGTGCCAGCAGCTTTAAGTTGCGGGATGAGCAGTTCTTC. This gives the protein CASSFKLRDEQFF.

The chain uses TRBV7-2 and TRBJ2-7; D may be TRBD1 (6 bases). Trimming took off 5 bases at V and 6 bases at J, with 14 bases between the two ends. The CDR3 has 13 amino acids. Germline V CDR1 and CDR2: SGHTA, FQGNSA. CDR3 in amino acids: CASSANRVFEQYF. The DNA of the CDR3 is TGTGCCAGCAGCGCGAACAGGGTCTTCGAGCAGTACTTC.

This clone was detected once. The chain links TRBV7-2 to TRBJ2-7, with 10 nucleotides matching TRBD2. V lost 5 bases and J lost 7; bases outside the gene matches: 11. CDR3 length: 15 amino acids. Germline CDR1 SGHTA, CDR2 FQGNSA. CDR3 sequence: CASSPRTSGRGEQYF. CDR3 in DNA: TGTGCCAGCAGCCCGCGGACTAGCGGTAGGGGGGAGCAGTACTTC.